This TCR beta chain was profiled in a study of control samples from healthy donors and cancer patients. Sequencing was performed with immunoSEQ multiplex PCR; in TCRdb, only in-frame clones are kept and a portion is missing. Of 100,000 to 150,000 clones in the sample, roughly 87% were seen once. This clone was recorded a few times. This clonotype originated in a man between 35 and 55 years old in good health. The sample taken for sequencing was blood.

CDR3 coding DNA: TGTGCTAGTGGTTTGATCTTAGGGACGTACTCCTACGAGCAGTACTTC. Amino acids: CASGLILGTYSYEQYF. V gene TRBV12-5 combines with J gene TRBJ2-7, with D perhaps matching TRBD1 or TRBD2 (5 bases each). The CDR3 is 16 residues long. The germline gives CDR1 LGHNT, CDR2 FRNRAP. The germline V and J ends were trimmed by 2 bases and 0 bases, with 14 bases remaining between them. Supplemented by reference TRBV12-5 and TRBJ2-7, the full variable domain reads DARVTQTPRHKVTEMGQEVTMRCQPILGHNTVFWYRQTMMQGLELLAYFRNRAPLDDSGMPKDRFSAEMPDATLATLKIQPSEPRDSAVYFCASGLILGTYSYEQYFGPGTRLTVT.